The sequence of this T cell receptor (beta chain) was determined in a study of T cell responses to AZD1222 COVID-19 vaccine. Whole-study context: Analysis merged second doses at about 4 or about 12 weeks.

Findings and limits, study-wide: Regions 160-218 and 743-854 held dominance among vaccine-associated CD4 TCRs, which spanned spike.

Turning to this clone: Its specificity is unknown.

Generated by immunoSEQ multiplex PCR, the TCRdb table keeps only in-frame clones and is missing some. Among more than 100,000 clones listed, under 90% were seen once. The sequencing used peripheral blood, collected on day 0 of AZD1222 vaccination. This sequence was found in an adult in good health.

CDR3 sequence: CASPPLAGGFTDTQYF. The CDR3 region has the DNA TGTGCCAGCCCACCGTTAGCGGGGGGCTTCACAGATACGCAGTATTTT. The chain links TRBV28 to TRBJ2-3; TRBD2 agrees at 10 bases. In germline, CDR1 is MDHEN, CDR2 SYDVKM. The CDR3 sequence is 16 residues long. V was clipped by 8 bases and J by 2 bases; unmatched bases: 10.